These 18 T cell receptor beta chains share one sample of origin, sequenced in a study of T cell responses to AZD1222 COVID-19 vaccine. The protocol was immunoSEQ multiplex PCR, while the TCRdb copy is restricted to in-frame clones and leaves out a portion. The sample contains some 200,000 clones, more than 80% of which appear only once. Sequenced here: peripheral blood, sampled 28 days after the second dose of the MenACWY control vaccine. The receptors originated from an adult who received the MenACWY meningococcal vaccine as a control.

This chain joins TRBV28 and TRBJ2-1, with 11 positions matching TRBD2. CDR3 size: 14 residues. V shed 10 bases and J 15 bases; nucleotides not matched to a gene: 17. From germline, CDR1 is MDHEN and CDR2 SYDVKM. CDR3 DNA: TGTGCCACCACCCTAGATAGCGGGAGGGCCGCCGGGTTCTTC. Translating gives CATTLDSGRAAGFF.

The CDR3, as DNA: TGTGCCAGCAGCCCCTTTGGGGCTTCGGGGACCCAGTACTTC. Its protein is CASSPFGASGTQYF. V is TRBV13 and J is TRBJ2-5; a weak D match, TRBD1 (5 bases). CDR1 and CDR2 (germline): PRHDT, FYEKMQ (reference sequence). Trimming removed 5 bases at V and 7 bases at J, with 17 bases between. CDR3 length: 14 amino acids.

The V gene is TRBV5-6, the J gene TRBJ2-1; D perhaps matches TRBD1 (5 bases). V was clipped by 2 bases and J by 6 bases, with 9 bases between them. The CDR3 sequence is 13 residues long. Looked up from germline, CDR1 is SGHDT and CDR2 is YYEEEE. The CDR3 sequence is CASSLRQRNEQFF. Here the CDR3 DNA reads TGTGCCAGCAGCTTACGACAGCGCAATGAGCAGTTCTTC.

The genes are TRBV6-5 and TRBJ2-7; 9 bases agree with TRBD1. Losses at the gene ends were 6 bases for V and 5 bases for J; bases not matched to a gene: 2. CDR1 and CDR2 (germline): MNHEY, SVGAGI. This CDR3 region has 12 residues. For the CDR3, the DNA is TGTGCCAGCAGAAGGACAGGGGACGAGCAGTACTTC. This codes for CASRRTGDEQYF.

The chain is built from TRBV9 and TRBJ2-3, with D maybe TRBD2 (6 bases). The CDR3 consists of 14 residues. CDR1 and CDR2 (germline): SGDLS, YYNGEE. The V end was cut by 2 bases, the J end by 0 bases, with 7 bases between. CDR3 residues: CASSVGGSTDTQYF. In nucleotides, the CDR3 is TGTGCCAGCAGCGTCGGGGGAAGCACAGATACGCAGTATTTT.

The chain joins TRBV7-9 to TRBJ2-2; D is possibly TRBD2 (6 bases). Germline CDR1 reads SEHNR; CDR2 reads FQNEAQ (reference sequence). V lost 5 bases and J 7 bases, leaving 17 bases between the germline ends. This CDR3 is 15 amino acids long. CDR3 protein: CASSIWTAGGGELFF. DNA for the CDR3: TGTGCCAGCAGCATTTGGACGGCCGGGGGCGGGGAGCTGTTTTTT. The variable domain in full, completed from reference TRBV7-9 and TRBJ2-2, reads DTGVSQNPRHKITKRGQNVTFRCDPISEHNRLYWYRQTLGQGPEFLTYFQNEAQLEKSRLLSDRFSAERPKGSFSTLEIQRTEQGDSAMYLCASSIWTAGGGELFFGEGSRLTVL.

J is TRBJ2-6 and V is TRBV28; no clear D. Germline V gives CDR1 MDHEN, CDR2 SYDVKM. This CDR3 is 16 amino acids long. Trimming pared 1 base from V and 4 bases from J, leaving 11 bases between. CDR3 bases: TGTGCCAGCAGTTTATTGGGGAATCTGGGGGCCAACGTCCTGACTTTC. Its protein product is CASSLLGNLGANVLTF.

CDR3 nucleotide sequence: TGTGCCAGCAGACGGGGGGGCAATCAGCCCCAGCATTTT. Protein: CASRRGGNQPQHF. The chain links TRBV27 to TRBJ1-5; D may be TRBD1 (5 bases). CDR1 is MNHEY and CDR2 is SMNVEV in the germline V gene (reference sequence). There are 13 residues in the CDR3. V was pared by 6 bases and J by 2 bases, with 8 bases between.

This clone was counted a single time. The genes are TRBV7-9 and TRBJ1-6, with TRBD1 matching 7 bases. V lost 5 bases, J lost 6 bases, and 7 bases stayed unmatched. The CDR3 is 15 residues long. CDR1 is SEHNR and CDR2 is FQNEAQ in the germline V gene (reference sequence). In nucleotides, the CDR3 is TGTGCCAGCAGCGCCGGGACAGAGTTTAATTCACCCCTCCACTTT. Amino acids: CASSAGTEFNSPLHF.

The gene calls are TRBV19 and TRBJ2-2, with TRBD1 matching over 12 bases. This CDR3 region has 16 residues. Germline lookup yields CDR1 LNHDA and CDR2 SQIVND (reference sequence). V dropped 7 bases and J dropped 5; count of bases not matched to a gene: 8. The CDR3 nucleotides read TGTGCCAGTAAGGGCCCGGGACAGGGGGCTACCGGGGAGCTGTTTTTT. This sequence encodes CASKGPGQGATGELFF.

The chain recombines TRBV4-3 with TRBJ1-3; tentatively, D is TRBD1 (5 bases). The CDR3 sequence is 16 residues long. Trimming shortened V by 0 bases and J by 3 bases, and 12 bases separated the two germline ends. CDR1 is LGHNA, CDR2 YSLEER, per germline. The CDR3: CASSQDLGVDGNTIYF. The CDR3 DNA is TGCGCCAGCAGCCAAGATCTAGGGGTCGATGGAAACACCATATATTTT.

The J gene is TRBJ1-1, the V gene TRBV7-2; TRBD1 matches at 10 bases. Per the germline V gene, CDR1 is SGHTA and CDR2 is FQGNSA. The CDR3 runs to 16 residues. V lost 2 bases and J lost 5; bases outside the gene matches: 8. CDR3 sequence (DNA): TGTGCCAGCAGCTTACGGACAGGGGGAGCCGGAACTGAAGCTTTCTTT. Translation: CASSLRTGGAGTEAFF.

The chain combines TRBV19 with TRBJ1-2; 7 bases line up with TRBD1. Trimming at V came to 9 bases and at J to 3 bases, leaving 13 bases not matched to a gene. This CDR3 has 15 amino acids. Germline V gene data show CDR1 as LNHDA and CDR2 as SQIVND (reference sequence). The CDR3 is CASARRGTEDYGYTF. The CDR3 nucleotides are TGTGCCAGCGCAAGAAGAGGGACAGAAGACTATGGCTACACCTTC.

The J gene is TRBJ1-3, the V gene TRBV7-2; D is undetermined. CDR3 length: 14 amino acids. Trimming took 1 base from V and 4 from J, leaving 8 bases between them. The germline V gene encodes CDR1 SGHTA and CDR2 FQGNSA. The CDR3 nucleotides read TGTGCCAGCAGCTTAGGAACATTAGGAAACACCATATATTTT. Amino acids: CASSLGTLGNTIYF.

The V call is TRBV14, the J call TRBJ2-2; D possibly corresponds to TRBD2 (6 bases). Germline values: CDR1 SGHDN, CDR2 FVKESK. Trimming stripped 4 bases from V and 1 base from J, with 13 bases between. This CDR3 comprises 16 residues. This CDR3 reads CASSPPGGRNTGELFF. The DNA for the CDR3 is TGTGCCAGCAGCCCACCTGGAGGGAGGAACACCGGGGAGCTGTTTTTT. Full variable domain (rest looked up from reference TRBV14 and TRBJ2-2): EAGVTQFPSHSVIEKGQTVTLRCDPISGHDNLYWYRRVMGKEIKFLLHFVKESKQDESGMPNNRFLAERTGGTYSTLKVQPAELEDSGVYFCASSPPGGRNTGELFFGEGSRLTVL.

The chain is built from TRBV6-5 and TRBJ2-3; D remains ambiguous. V was shortened by 4 bases and J by 2 bases, with 10 bases between the two germline ends. Germline V gives CDR1 MNHEY, CDR2 SVGAGI. The CDR3 runs 14 residues. The CDR3 reads CASSFLPDTDTQYF. CDR3 nucleotide sequence: TGTGCCAGCAGTTTTCTACCAGACACAGATACGCAGTATTTT.

The chain employs TRBV7-3 and TRBJ2-3, with TRBD2 matching over 9 bases. The length of the CDR3 is 17 residues. CDR1 is SGHTA, CDR2 FQGTGA, per germline. V gave up 4 bases and J gave up 3 bases; unmatched junction bases: 11. The CDR3 DNA reads TGTGCCAGCAGCTCCACGACTAGCGGAGCTGGTACAGATACGCAGTATTTT. Its protein is CASSSTTSGAGTDTQYF.

The chain recombines TRBV7-2 with TRBJ2-7, with 7 nucleotides matching TRBD1. V was pared by 3 bases and J by 2 bases, with 4 bases of the junction left unmatched. Germline loops: CDR1 SGHTA, CDR2 FQGNSA. The CDR3 contains 14 residues. The CDR3 reads CASSFKTGTYEQYF. CDR3 DNA: TGTGCCAGCAGCTTCAAGACAGGGACCTACGAGCAGTACTTC.